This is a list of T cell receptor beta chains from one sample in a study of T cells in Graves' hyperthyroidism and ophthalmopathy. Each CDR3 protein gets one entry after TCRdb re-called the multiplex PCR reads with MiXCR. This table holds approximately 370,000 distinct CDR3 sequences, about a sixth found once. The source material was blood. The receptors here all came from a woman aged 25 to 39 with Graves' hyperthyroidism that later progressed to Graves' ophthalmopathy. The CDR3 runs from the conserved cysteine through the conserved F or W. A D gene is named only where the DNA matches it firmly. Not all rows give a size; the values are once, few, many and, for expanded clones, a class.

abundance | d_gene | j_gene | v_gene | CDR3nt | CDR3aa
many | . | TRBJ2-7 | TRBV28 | TGTGCCAGCAGTTCGACAAGGTCCTCCTACGAGCAGTACTTC | CASSSTRSSYEQYF
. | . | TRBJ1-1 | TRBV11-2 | TGTGCCAGCAGCTTAGATCTGGTGGGATCGGGCACTGAAGCTTTCTTT | CASSLDLVGSGTEAFF
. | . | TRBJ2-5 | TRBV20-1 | TGCAGTGCTAGATTGTTGTCAGAGCAAGAGACCCAGTACTTC | CSARLLSEQETQYF
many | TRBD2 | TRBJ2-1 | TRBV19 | TGTGCCAGTAGTTCTTACGGGACTAGCGGGCCCAATGAGCAGTTCTTC | CASSSYGTSGPNEQFF
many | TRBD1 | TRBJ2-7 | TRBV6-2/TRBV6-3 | TGTGCCAGCAGGACCCTCCGGACAGGGAGAAGAAACGAGCAGTACTTC | CASRTLRTGRRNEQYF
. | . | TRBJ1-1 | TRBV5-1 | TGCGCCAGCAGCCCTTGGGGCAGGGCTGAAGCTTTCTTT | CASSPWGRAEAFF
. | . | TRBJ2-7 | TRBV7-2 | TGTGCCAGCAGTCCGACGCAGAGCTACGAGCAGTACTTC | CASSPTQSYEQYF
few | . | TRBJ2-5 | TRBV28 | TGTGCCAGCAGACCTCTTCACAGGGGGGGAGAAGAGACCCAGTACTTC | CASRPLHRGGEETQYF
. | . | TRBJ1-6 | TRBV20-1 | TGCAGTGCTAGAGACAGAGCTGGGGCCCTCCACTTT | CSARDRAGALHF
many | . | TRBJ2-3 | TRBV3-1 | TGTGCCAGCAGCCAGGCAGGGACTGATACGCAGTATTTT | CASSQAGTDTQYF
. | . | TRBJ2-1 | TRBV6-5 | TGTGCCAGCAGTTACGGTCATGAGCAGTTCTTC | CASSYGHEQFF
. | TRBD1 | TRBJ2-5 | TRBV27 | TGTGCCAGCAGTTTATATTGGGGACAGGGTGAGCAAGAGACCCAGTACTTC | CASSLYWGQGEQETQYF
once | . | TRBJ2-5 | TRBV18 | TGTGCCAGCTCACCGATGGAGACCCAGTACTTC | CASSPMETQYF
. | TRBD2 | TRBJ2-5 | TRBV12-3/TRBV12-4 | TGTGCCAGCAGTCACCTAGCGGGGGAACAAGAGACCCAGTACTTC | CASSHLAGEQETQYF
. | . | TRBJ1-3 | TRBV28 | TGTGCCAGCAGCCCGCACGGTCACCTTTTTTCTGGAAACACCATATATTTT | CASSPHGHLFSGNTIYF
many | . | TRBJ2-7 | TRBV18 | TGTGCCAGCTCACCACCGGGACTGGATTCCTACGAGCAGTACTTC | CASSPPGLDSYEQYF
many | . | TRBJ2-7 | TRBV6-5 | TGTGCCAGCAGTTATAAGGTGGGCAGGCCCTACGAGCAGTACTTC | CASSYKVGRPYEQYF
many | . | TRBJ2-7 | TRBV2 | TGTGCCAGCAGTGGCGGGGATACCTACGAGCAGTACTTC | CASSGGDTYEQYF
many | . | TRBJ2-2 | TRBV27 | TGTGCCAGCAGTTATTCGACTCCTGGGGAGCTGTTTTTT | CASSYSTPGELFF
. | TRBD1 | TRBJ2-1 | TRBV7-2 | TGTGCCAGCAGCCCTGGACAGGGGGAAAATGAGCAGTTCTTC | CASSPGQGENEQFF
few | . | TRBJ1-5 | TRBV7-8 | TGTGCCAGCAGCCTAACCTATAGCAATCAGCCCCAGCATTTT | CASSLTYSNQPQHF
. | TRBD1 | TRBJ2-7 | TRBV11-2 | TGTGCCAGCAGCGAAAGCACCGGGACAGAAGCCTACGAGCAGTACTTC | CASSESTGTEAYEQYF
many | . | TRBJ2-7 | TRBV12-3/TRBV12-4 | TGTGCCAGCAGTTTAAGGGGGAACGACTACGAGCAGTACTTC | CASSLRGNDYEQYF
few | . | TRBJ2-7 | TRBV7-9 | TGTGCCAGCAGCGTTATCTCGGGGGACGAGCAGTACTTC | CASSVISGDEQYF
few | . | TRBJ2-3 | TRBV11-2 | TGTGCCAGCAGCTTCCGAGGGGGGTTTGGCAGCACAGATACGCAGTATTTT | CASSFRGGFGSTDTQYF
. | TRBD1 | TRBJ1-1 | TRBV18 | TGTGCCAGCTCACGGATTATCTGGTCCGACAGGGGGATGAACACTGAAGCTTTCTTT | CASSRIIWSDRGMNTEAFF
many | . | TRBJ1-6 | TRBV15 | TGTGCCACCAGCGGACGCCCGGGGGCTGGGACACCCCTCCACTTT | CATSGRPGAGTPLHF
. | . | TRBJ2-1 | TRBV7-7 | TGTGCTAGCAGCTTAGGGCAGGGAGATGAGCAGTTCTTC | CASSLGQGDEQFF
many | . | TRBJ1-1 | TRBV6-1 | TGTGCCAGCAGTGAAGTGGATCCGAACACTGAAGCTTTCTTT | CASSEVDPNTEAFF